The clone carrying this T cell receptor beta chain was observed many times. Its specificity is not known. Each CDR3 protein gets one entry after TCRdb re-called the 5' RACE reads with MiXCR. The repertoire has around 43,000 distinct CDR3 sequences, over 15% of them found once; the top ten carry around 2.8%. CDR3 size: 16 residues. V lost 4 bases and J lost 1, with 12 bases in between. Per germline, CDR1 SGHNT and CDR2 YYREEE (reference sequence). Whole-study results and caveats: The larger-cohort validation was restricted to a single TCR beta V-J rearrangement rather than whole repertoires.

This clonotype was sampled from a female donor with breast cancer. The chain combines TRBV5-4 with TRBJ2-6; TRBD2 might be the D (5 bases). Sequencing was performed on naive CD4+ T cells sorted from a lymph node. Subset denoted: naive CD4+ T cells, CD4+CD45RA+CD25-. CDR3 loop: CASSLPGFSGANVLTF. The CDR3, as DNA: TGTGCCAGCAGCCTACCGGGATTTTCTGGGGCCAACGTCCTGACTTTC.